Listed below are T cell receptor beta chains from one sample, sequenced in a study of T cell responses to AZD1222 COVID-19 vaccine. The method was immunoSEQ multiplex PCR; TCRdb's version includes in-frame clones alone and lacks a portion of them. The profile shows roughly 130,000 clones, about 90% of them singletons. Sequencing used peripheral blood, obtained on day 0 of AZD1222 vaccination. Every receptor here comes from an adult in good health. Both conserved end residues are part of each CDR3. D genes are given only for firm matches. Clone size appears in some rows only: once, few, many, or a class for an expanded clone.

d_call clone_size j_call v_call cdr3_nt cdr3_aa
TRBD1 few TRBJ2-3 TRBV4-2 TGTGCCAGCAGCCAAGATTGGGACAGGAGTGATACGCAGTATTTT CASSQDWDRSDTQYF
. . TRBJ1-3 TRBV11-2 TGTGCCAGCAGCTTAGTGAGGGAGACCCTCCCCGGAAACACCATATATTTT CASSLVRETLPGNTIYF
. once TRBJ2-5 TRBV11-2 TGTGCCAGCAGCAAGGGGTCCGCTGGAGAGACCCAGTACTTC CASSKGSAGETQYF
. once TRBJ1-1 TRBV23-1 TGCGCCAGCAGTCACGGTAGAGGAGTAGGTTCCTCTGAAGCTTTCTTT CASSHGRGVGSSEAFF
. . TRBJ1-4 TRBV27 TGTGCCAGCCCGGAAGGAGCTAATGAAAAACTGTTTTTT CASPEGANEKLFF
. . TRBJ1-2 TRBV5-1 TGCGCCAGCAGCTTGTCCGTAGGGACGTATGGCTACACCTTC CASSLSVGTYGYTF
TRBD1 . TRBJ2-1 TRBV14 TGTGCCAGCAGCCTTTTCGGGACAGGGGGGGTAAATGAGCAGTTCTTC CASSLFGTGGVNEQFF
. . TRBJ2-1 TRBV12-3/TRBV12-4 TGTGCCAGCAGTTTAGGGGATGAGCAGTTCTTC CASSLGDEQFF
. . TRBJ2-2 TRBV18 TGTGCCAGCTCACCACCGGGCCGCCCGCACACCGGGGAGCTGTTTTTT CASSPPGRPHTGELFF
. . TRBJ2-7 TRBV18 TGTGCCAGCTCACCGGGTGTCTACGAGCAGTACTTC CASSPGVYEQYF
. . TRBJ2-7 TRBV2 TGTGCCAGCAGTGCCGGGACTTTCCTCTCCTACGAGCAGTACTTC CASSAGTFLSYEQYF
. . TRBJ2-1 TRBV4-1 TGCGCCAGCAGCCAATTAGGGGGGGCGCGGCAGTTCTTC CASSQLGGARQFF
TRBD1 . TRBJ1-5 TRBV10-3 TGTGCCATCAGGAGGACAGGGAAAGATCAGCCCCAGCATTTT CAIRRTGKDQPQHF
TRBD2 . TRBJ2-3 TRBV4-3 TGCGCCAGCAGCCAAGTGCTAGCGGGGACAGATACGCAGTATTTT CASSQVLAGTDTQYF
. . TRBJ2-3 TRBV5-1 TGCGCCAGCAGCTTGGCTGGGCAGGGCACAGATACGCAGTATTTT CASSLAGQGTDTQYF
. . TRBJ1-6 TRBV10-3 TGTGCCATCAGTGAATCCACTTCGTCACCCCTCCACTTT CAISESTSSPLHF
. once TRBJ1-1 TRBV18 TGTGCCAGCTCACCACCGGAGGACGCGGCTGAAGCTTTCTTT CASSPPEDAAEAFF
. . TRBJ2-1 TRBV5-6 TGTGCCAGCCGCCCTCCGGCGGGGAACTCCTACAATGAGCAGTTCTTC CASRPPAGNSYNEQFF
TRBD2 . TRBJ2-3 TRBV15 TGTGCCACCAGCAGAGAGGGGAGGGCAGACACAGATACGCAGTATTTT CATSREGRADTDTQYF
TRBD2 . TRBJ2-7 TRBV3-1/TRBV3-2 TGTGCCAGCAGCCAAGTAGGGCTAGCGGGGCACGAGCAGTACTTC CASSQVGLAGHEQYF
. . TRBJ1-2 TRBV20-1 TGCAGTGCTACCCAACACTATGGCTACACCTTC CSATQHYGYTF
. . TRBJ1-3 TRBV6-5 TGTGCCAGCAGTACAGGCTTTTTCTCTGGAAACACCATATATTTT CASSTGFFSGNTIYF
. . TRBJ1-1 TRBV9 TGTGCCAGCAGCCCGAGGACGCAGTTGAACACTGAAGCTTTCTTT CASSPRTQLNTEAFF
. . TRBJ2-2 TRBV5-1 TGCGCCAGCAGAGAAAGAACAGGGATCGGCGGGGAGCTGTTTTTT CASRERTGIGGELFF
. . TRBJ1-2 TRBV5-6 TGTGCCAGCAGCGTCCGGGGGTCCTATGGCTACACCTTC CASSVRGSYGYTF
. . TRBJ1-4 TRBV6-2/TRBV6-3 TGTGCCAGCAGTAACGACCCTCACGATGAAAAACTGTTTTTT CASSNDPHDEKLFF
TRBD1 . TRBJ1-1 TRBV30 TGTGCCTGGAGTGTCCTATTACGGGACAGGGGGTATGAAGCTTTCTTT CAWSVLLRDRGYEAFF
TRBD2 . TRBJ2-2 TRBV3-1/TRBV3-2 TGTGCCAGCAGCCCCCTTTGGGGGGGGGAATTCACCGGGGAGCTGTTTTTT CASSPLWGGEFTGELFF
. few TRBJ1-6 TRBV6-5 TGTGCCAGCGGCAGTGTTTCACCCCTCCACTTT CASGSVSPLHF
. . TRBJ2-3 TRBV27 TGTGCCAGCAGCAAGACTACGCTTTTCCCAGATACGCAGTATTTT CASSKTTLFPDTQYF
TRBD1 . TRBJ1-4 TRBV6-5 TGTGCCAGCAGTTACCAGAGGGGGCTTGGAGAAAAACTGTTTTTT CASSYQRGLGEKLFF
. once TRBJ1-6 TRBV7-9 TGTGCCAGCAGCCCCCTTCAGGGAGGATCACCCCTCCACTTT CASSPLQGGSPLHF
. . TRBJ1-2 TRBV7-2 TGTGCCAGCAGCACCCCATCAGGGTCCCCAACCTATGGCTACACCTTC CASSTPSGSPTYGYTF
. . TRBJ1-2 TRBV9 TGTGCCAGCGGACCGGGACGGAACTATGGCTACACCTTC CASGPGRNYGYTF
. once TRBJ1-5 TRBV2 TGTGCCAGCAACCGGGACCTGGAGCCCCAGCATTTT CASNRDLEPQHF
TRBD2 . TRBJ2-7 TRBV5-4 TGTGCCAGCAGCTTGCGGGGGGCCTACGAGCAGTACTTC CASSLRGAYEQYF
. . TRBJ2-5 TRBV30 TGTGCCTGGAGTGTAATCGAAAAAGAGACCCAGTACTTC CAWSVIEKETQYF
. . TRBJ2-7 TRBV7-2 TGTGCCAGCAGCATCAACAGGGGGGGGTACGAGCAGTACTTC CASSINRGGYEQYF
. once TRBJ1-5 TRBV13 TGTGCCAGCAGCTCCTACCAGGTTCGTCAGCCCCAGCATTTT CASSSYQVRQPQHF
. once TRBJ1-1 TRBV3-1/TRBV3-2 TGTGCCAGCACACGCCGGGACAAGGGGTTGGCCGGGAACACTGAAGCTTTCTTT CASTRRDKGLAGNTEAFF
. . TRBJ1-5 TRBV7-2 TGTGCCAGCAGCTTAGCCGGTCAGGGAGGTCAGCCCCAGCATTTT CASSLAGQGGQPQHF
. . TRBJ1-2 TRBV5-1 TGCGCCAGCAGCTTGTCATGGGAGGGCTATGGCTACACCTTC CASSLSWEGYGYTF
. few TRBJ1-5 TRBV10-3 TGTGCCATCAGTTCCGGGACGGACAGCAATCAGCCCCAGCATTTT CAISSGTDSNQPQHF
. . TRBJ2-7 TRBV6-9 TGTGCCAGCAGTCCCACCCTCGAGCAGTACTTC CASSPTLEQYF
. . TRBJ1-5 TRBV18 TGTGCCGCATTCAAGGCAATCAATCAGCCCCAGCATTTT CAAFKAINQPQHF
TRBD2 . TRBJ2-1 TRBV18 TGTGCCAGCTCACCAGGGCGGGGGGCCAATGAGCAGTTCTTC CASSPGRGANEQFF